In its sample, the clone carrying this TCR beta chain was seen once. The target antigen is unknown. The CDR3 consists of 15 residues. Germline-derived CDR1 and CDR2 are MNHNS and SASEGT. Trimming took 6 bases from V and 3 from J; bases not matched to a gene: 5. The data are from a study of cytomegalovirus exposure and HLA in healthy donors. Overall study: HLA-typed donors were the source of approximately 80 million unique TCRs, which an early data release held. About four fifths of around 400 genotyped donors fell in the Caucasian-associated ancestry cluster. Study results and limitations: There were around 160 TCR beta chains listed as cytomegalovirus-associated. Across HLA loci, a later analysis found differing TCR association rates, with DRB1 most and HLA-C fewest.

PCR primers comprised 60 Vbeta and 13 Jbeta primers. Assay used: immunoSEQ multiplex PCR; TCRdb lists only in-frame clones, some missing. Of about 130,000 clones listed, roughly 72% were seen once; the top ten hold less than 4%. This chain connects TRBV6-1 to TRBJ2-1; 10 bases are shared with TRBD2. The source material was PBMCs. The source of this sequence is a middle-aged man in good health and CMV-seropositive. The CDR3 nucleotides read TGTGCCAGCAGGGCAGCGGGGGGGCACTACAATGAGCAGTTCTTC. Amino acid sequence: CASRAAGGHYNEQFF.